These 14 T cell receptor beta chains were all obtained from the same sample, sequenced in a study of vaccination and CD4 T cells after COVID-19 (dated by TCRdb to 2021 to 2024). Libraries were built with PCR. The run used an Illumina iSeq 100. DNA from cultured CD4+ T cells was subjected to TCR sequencing with the Oncomine TCR Beta short-read assay at the Johns Hopkins FTIC core. TCRdb's own reprocessing of the public reads used fastp at Q25 and MiXCR and kept productive beta chains. Rows with a matching CDR3 protein are joined into one entry that keeps the most common DNA and genes. In all, the sample holds over 10,000 distinct CDR3 sequences, and 40% to 60% of those were seen once. The ten largest clones take up around a third of the sample. Read against the paper, the sample's treatment or condition label means: approximately nine-day PBMC culture with coronavirus spike peptide pools or control peptides (ViraFEST assay).

These receptors have no known antigen. The sample consisted of CD4+ T cells from blood, cultured in vitro. The receptors were sampled from a human donor who had recovered from COVID-19.

This clonotype came up a few times. The chain is built from TRBV6-5 and TRBJ1-5, with D perhaps TRBD1 (5 bases). V was clipped by 2 bases and J by 6 bases, with 11 bases between them. Germline CDR1 MNHEY, CDR2 SVGAGI. The CDR3 extends over 14 amino acids. The CDR3 loop reads CASSYGGPSQPQHF. The CDR3 DNA follows: TGTGCCAGCAGTTACGGGGGTCCGAGTCAGCCCCAGCATTTT.

Comment on this clonotype: One end of the junction fails to match germline, which may point to a read error. This chain joins TRBV6-2 or TRBV6-3 and TRBJ2-5, with a possible D match to TRBD2 (5 bases). The CDR3 is made up of 14 amino acids. The germline CDR1 and CDR2 sequences are MNHEY and SVGEGT. Written as DNA, the CDR3 is TGTGCCAGCACGCTGCGGGCTACTCAAGAGACCCGGTACTTC. It translates to CASTLRATQETRYF.

The chain joins TRBV15 to TRBJ1-5; D uncertain. V gave up 0 bases and J gave up 3 bases, with 6 bases separating them. Germline V gene lookup returns CDR1 LNHNV and CDR2 YYDKDF (reference sequence). The CDR3 contains 14 residues. The CDR3 DNA follows: TGTGCCACCAGCAGAGACAGTCCCAATCAGCCCCAGCATTTT. It translates to CATSRDSPNQPQHF.

This clonotype was seen only a few times. The chain has TRBV6-5 and TRBJ1-1; perhaps TRBD1 as D (6 bases). This CDR3 has 15 residues. Germline lookup yields CDR1 MNHEY and CDR2 SVGAGI. With 2 bases removed from V and 1 base from J, the gap between germline ends came to 11 bases. Here the CDR3 reads CASSYGGTANTEAFF. CDR3 nucleotides: TGTGCCAGCAGTTACGGGGGCACGGCGAACACTGAAGCTTTCTTT.

DNA for the CDR3: TGTGCCAGCTCATCACAGGGCGAATCTGGAAACACCATATATTTT. Amino acid sequence: CASSSQGESGNTIYF. The rearrangement uses TRBV18 and TRBJ1-3, with a possible D match to TRBD1 (6 bases). In germline, CDR1 is KGHSH, CDR2 LQKENI. Trimming pared 5 bases from V and 1 base from J, leaving 12 bases between. This CDR3 region has 15 residues.

The rearrangement links TRBV6-1 to TRBJ1-2, with D possibly TRBD1 on 6 matching bases. The germline V and J ends were trimmed by 3 bases and 4 bases, with 18 bases remaining between them. CDR3 length: 16 residues. The germline V gene encodes CDR1 MNHNS and CDR2 SASEGT. The CDR3 protein is CASSEDIWGAGYGYTF. The CDR3 DNA follows: TGTGCCAGCAGTGAGGATATCTGGGGGGCGGGCTATGGCTACACCTTC.

The chain has TRBV10-1 and TRBJ1-2; TRBD1 aligns across 8 bases. The CDR3 loop spans 14 amino acids. CDR1 and CDR2 from the germline V gene are WNHNN and SYGVQD (reference sequence). The trim removed 5 bases at V and 7 bases at J, leaving 9 bases unmatched. The CDR3 sequence: CASSLTQGAGGYTF. The CDR3 coding sequence is TGCGCCAGCAGTCTCACTCAGGGGGCAGGTGGCTACACCTTC.

Only a few counts were recorded for this clonotype. The chain has TRBV12-3 or TRBV12-4 and TRBJ1-5, with a tentative D call TRBD1 (6 bases). This CDR3 contains 15 residues. V was shortened by 3 bases and J by 2 bases, with 11 bases between the two germline ends. CDR3 in DNA: TGTGCCAGCAGTTTCAACGGGGGCGGCAATCAGCCCCAGCATTTT. Protein sequence: CASSFNGGGNQPQHF.

This chain joins TRBV7-7 and TRBJ2-6; no firm D call. The length of the CDR3 is 15 residues. V lost 4 bases and J 1 base, leaving 8 bases between the germline ends. Germline V CDR1 and CDR2: SSHAT, FNYEAQ (reference sequence). The CDR3 spells CASSSSKSGANVLTF. The CDR3 region has the DNA TGTGCCAGCAGCTCCAGTAAATCTGGGGCCAACGTCCTGACTTTC.

The rearrangement links TRBV2 to TRBJ2-3; 8 bases are shared with TRBD1. Looked up from germline, CDR1 is SNHLY and CDR2 is FYNNEI. V shed 5 bases, J shed 1 base, and the junction held 8 bases outside the gene matches. CDR3 size: 16 residues. The CDR3 protein is CASSPPGGIGTDTQYF. CDR3 bases: TGTGCCAGCAGTCCTCCAGGGGGCATTGGCACAGATACGCAGTATTTT.

The chain couples TRBV6-1 to TRBJ1-5; 9 nucleotides match TRBD1. This CDR3 region has 15 residues. V lost 4 bases to trimming and J lost 3 bases; unmatched junction nucleotides: 4. Germline V lookup: CDR1 MNHNS, CDR2 SASEGT. The CDR3: CASSGGQGYNQPQHF. CDR3 bases: TGTGCCAGCAGTGGGGGACAGGGATACAATCAGCCCCAGCATTTT.

This rearrangement joins TRBV12-3 or TRBV12-4 to TRBJ1-5; a weak D match, TRBD1 (5 bases). This CDR3 is 14 amino acids long. V was pared by 2 bases and J by 5 bases, with 10 bases between. This chain's CDR3 is CASSLRGGHQPQHF. The CDR3 DNA follows: TGTGCCAGCAGTTTAAGGGGAGGACATCAGCCCCAGCATTTT.

The genes are TRBV12-3 or TRBV12-4 and TRBJ2-3; perhaps TRBD2 as D (6 bases). The CDR3 sequence is 15 residues long. V was trimmed by 0 bases and J by 3 bases, leaving 10 bases between them. Here the CDR3 reads CASSLARLVTDTQYF. CDR3 DNA sequence: TGTGCCAGCAGTTTAGCCCGACTAGTAACAGATACGCAGTATTTT.

The table lists this clonotype with a few counts. V and J are TRBV10-3 and TRBJ2-3, with D perhaps matching TRBD2 (5 bases). This CDR3 has 14 amino acids. Germline-derived CDR1 and CDR2 are ENHRY and SYGVKD. Between the trimmed V and J ends, which lost 0 bases and 4 bases, there was a span of 8 bases. The CDR3 DNA follows: TGTGCCATCAGTGAGTCACGGGGTCCAGATACGCAGTATTTT. It specifies CAISESRGPDTQYF.